This T cell receptor (beta chain) was captured by sequencing in a study of CD8+ T cells in alopecia areata (dated by TCRdb to the late 2010s). Concerning the study at large: The treated patients, all with moderate-to-severe alopecia areata, were enrolled in an open-label pilot trial of oral tofacitinib given at 5 to 10 mg twice daily. immunoSEQ multiplex PCR using 35 Vbeta forward primers and 13 Jbeta reverse primers was used to amplify TCRbeta CDR3 regions. RNA came from the PAXgene miRNA kit for fixed scalp, the miRNeasy kit for PBMCs, and the RNeasy kit for mouse skin. Patients on tofacitinib were biopsied at baseline and after 4 and 24 weeks of treatment, and several of the patients also had a later scalp biopsy. Tofacitinib was administered for 6 to 18 months, and 6 months of follow-up off drug were then conducted to assess delayed response and recurrence. In both human patients and the C3H/HeJ mouse model, the study applied high-throughput TCRbeta sequencing to look at T cell clonal expansion in alopecia areata. Scalp clonality was compared across normal scalp (n=4), patchy alopecia areata scalp (n=8), and alopecia totalis/universalis scalp (n=8). On the human side, TCRbeta sequencing was run on scalp tissue and on sorted CD4+ and CD8+ peripheral blood T cells from healthy controls and from alopecia areata patients with either patchy or totalis/universalis disease.

Study-wide findings and limitations: Resident alphabeta T cells in normal human skin are also sequenced, complicating scalp TCR repertoire analysis, unlike mouse skin dominated by gammadelta T cells. Lesional scalp, especially in alopecia totalis/universalis, showed higher clonality and more expanded CD8+ clones than normal scalp, suggesting antigenic drive. Shared TCR sequences between patients were less evident than in mice, which may be partly attributable to HLA diversity in the patient population.

The CDR3, cysteine through phenylalanine, is 13 amino acids long. This entry keeps only the CDR3 DNA: 39 bases, framed from base 1. CDR1 and CDR2 were assigned from the germline V gene (reference sequence) as GTSNPN and SVGIG. V loses 3 bases, J loses 4 bases, and the germline ends lie 10 bases apart. For this clone: The clone's antigen remains unknown. Base-call qualities are not available, and no considerably larger clone is one nucleotide away.

The time point label on this specimen signifies: baseline before oral tofacitinib. Lesional scalp punch biopsies and peripheral blood were collected from alopecia areata patients. Scalp biopsies from humans were placed right away in PAXgene tissue containers for fixation. The receptor library was made with the immunoSEQ multiplex PCR assay. For TCR sequencing, RNA was extracted from every sample and reverse transcribed into cDNA to serve as template. SuperScript III was used for first-strand cDNA synthesis, primed with a 2:1 mix of oligo-dT and random hexamers. Amplification bias was assessed with a synthetic immune receptor repertoire, and residual bias was removed computationally. The original pipeline was this. Raw reads were preprocessed to remove errors, and CDR3 was defined by IMGT conventions from the conserved cysteine to phenylalanine. Clonality was computed as 1 minus the Shannon entropy, with the entropy normalized by log2 of the number of productive unique TCRs. CD4 or CD8 identity of scalp clones was inferred by cross-referencing scalp TCRbeta sequences with sorted blood CD4 and CD8 repertoires. In TCRdb, the immuneACCESS table is reduced to in-frame sequences with V and J assigned. These tables do not hold every clone; where another copy was compared, an unresolved V gene accounts for under half, and the others remain unexplained. D and trimming come from the DNA, and the V and J calls and clone size come from that table. The sample table shows over 14,000 clones, and 55% to 60% are seen once. Of the sample, around 9.9% is held by the ten largest clones.

Sequenced material: skin, taken at week 0. The origin of this receptor is a human donor with alopecia areata. Rearrangement joined TRBV30 to TRBJ2-1, with the D gene call left open. The bases read TGTGCCTGGAGCTCCGATGGGTACAATGAGCAGTTCTTC. This is translated as CAWSSDGYNEQFF. With the portions outside the CDR3 filled from the reference TRBV30 and TRBJ2-1 genes, the complete variable region becomes SQTIHQWPATLVQPVGSPLSLECTVEGTSNPNLYWYRQAAGRGLQLLFYSVGIGQISSEVPQNLSASRPQDRQFILSSKKLLLSDSGFYLCAWSSDGYNEQFFGPGTRLTVL.